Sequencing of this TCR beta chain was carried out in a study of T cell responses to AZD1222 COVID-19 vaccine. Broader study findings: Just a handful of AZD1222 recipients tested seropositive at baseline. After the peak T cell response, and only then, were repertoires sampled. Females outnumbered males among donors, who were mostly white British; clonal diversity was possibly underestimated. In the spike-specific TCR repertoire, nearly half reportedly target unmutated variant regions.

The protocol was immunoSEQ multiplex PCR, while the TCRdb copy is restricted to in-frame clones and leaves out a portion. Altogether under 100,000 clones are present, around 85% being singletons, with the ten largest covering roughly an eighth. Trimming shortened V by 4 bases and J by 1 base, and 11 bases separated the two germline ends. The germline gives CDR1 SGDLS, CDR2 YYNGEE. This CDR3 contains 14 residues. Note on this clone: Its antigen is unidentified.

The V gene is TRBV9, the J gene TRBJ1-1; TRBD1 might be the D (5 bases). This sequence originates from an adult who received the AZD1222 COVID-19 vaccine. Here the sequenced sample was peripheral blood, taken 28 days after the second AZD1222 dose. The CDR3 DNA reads TGTGCCAGCAGCATAACACAGGAGAACACTGAAGCTTTCTTT. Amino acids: CASSITQENTEAFF.